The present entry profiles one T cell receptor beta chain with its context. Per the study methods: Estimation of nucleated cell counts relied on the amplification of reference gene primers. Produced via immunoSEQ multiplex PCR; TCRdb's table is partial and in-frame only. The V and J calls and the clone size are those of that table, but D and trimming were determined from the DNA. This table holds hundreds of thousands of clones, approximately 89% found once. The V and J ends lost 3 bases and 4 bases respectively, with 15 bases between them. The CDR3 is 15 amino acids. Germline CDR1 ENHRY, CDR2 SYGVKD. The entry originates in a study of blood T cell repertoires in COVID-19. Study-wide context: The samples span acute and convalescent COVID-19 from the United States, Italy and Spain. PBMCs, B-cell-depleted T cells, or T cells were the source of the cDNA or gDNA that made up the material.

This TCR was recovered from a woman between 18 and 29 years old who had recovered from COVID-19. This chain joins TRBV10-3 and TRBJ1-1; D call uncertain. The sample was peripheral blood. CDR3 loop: CAISEAGGHGTEAFF. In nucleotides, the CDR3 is TGTGCCATCAGTGAAGCAGGAGGCCATGGCACTGAAGCTTTCTTT.